This passage covers 6 T cell receptor beta chains from one sample sequenced in a study of blood T cells in healthy people across ages. A second PCR, run for about 6 to 11 cycles, used a sample-barcoded 5' primer plus a J-beta primer mix. A single record per CDR3 protein comes from TCRdb applying MiXCR to the 5' RACE reads. Here the sample spans roughly 800,000 distinct CDR3 sequences, 58% being singletons. Material: blood. The receptor source for this set is a man aged 25 to 40 in good health.

The rearrangement links TRBV28 to TRBJ1-2; D may be TRBD1 (5 bases). The CDR3 runs to 13 residues. V was pared by 4 bases and J by 8 bases, with 14 bases between. Germline CDR1 reads MDHEN; CDR2 reads SYDVKM. CDR3 residues: CASSSDTPRGYTF. The CDR3 nucleotides read TGTGCCAGCAGTTCGGACACCCCTAGAGGCTACACCTTC.

On this clonotype: This clone may be a read error of a much larger clone one base away. The chain joins TRBV20-1 to TRBJ2-5; 11 bases line up with TRBD2. Trimming at V came to 4 bases and at J to 11 bases, leaving 12 bases not matched to a gene. This CDR3 is built from 14 residues. Germline V gives CDR1 DFQATT, CDR2 SNEGSKA (reference sequence). The CDR3 sequence is CSATPSGRPHEQYF. The CDR3 DNA reads as TGCAGTGCTACCCCTAGCGGGAGGCCCCATGAGCAGTACTTC.

The V and J genes are TRBV20-1 and TRBJ1-6; D is ambiguous. V lost 7 bases to trimming and J lost 8 bases, with 15 bases between them. The germline CDR1 and CDR2 sequences are DFQATT and SNEGSKA (reference sequence). The CDR3 extends over 13 amino acids. The CDR3 nucleotides are TGCAGTGGCTTCGACTCACGCCATTCACCCCTCCACTTT. It codes for CSGFDSRHSPLHF.

This clonotype occurred a few times. The V call is TRBV28, the J call TRBJ2-5; 8 nucleotides agree with TRBD1. The J call may be in error: the DNA end matches TRBJ2-7 better. The CDR3 runs to 14 residues. Germline V gives CDR1 MDHEN, CDR2 SYDVKM. CDR3 amino acids: CASRNTGGGYEQYF. Written as DNA, the CDR3 is TGTGCCAGCAGAAATACAGGGGGAGGCTACGAGCAGTACTTC.

The V and J genes are TRBV30 and TRBJ2-7; 8 positions match TRBD1. Germline V lookup: CDR1 GTSNPN, CDR2 SVGIG (reference sequence). The CDR3 runs to 12 residues. V dropped 6 bases and J dropped 5; count of bases not matched to a gene: 6. CDR3: CACASGGHEQYF. The CDR3 DNA is TGTGCCTGCGCCTCAGGGGGCCACGAGCAGTACTTC.

In its sample, this clonotype was seen once. The missing conserved phenylalanine or tryptophan at the end of this CDR3 makes a read error likely. The CDR3: CASSPRNRRETQYL. The CDR3 bases are TGTGCCAGCAGCCCTCGGAATCGCAGGGAGACCCAGTACCTC. J is TRBJ2-5 and V is TRBV3-1; D gene uncertain. This CDR3 contains 14 residues. V lost 4 bases to trimming and J lost 5 bases, with 14 bases between them. CDR1 is LGHDT, CDR2 YNNKEL, per germline (reference sequence).